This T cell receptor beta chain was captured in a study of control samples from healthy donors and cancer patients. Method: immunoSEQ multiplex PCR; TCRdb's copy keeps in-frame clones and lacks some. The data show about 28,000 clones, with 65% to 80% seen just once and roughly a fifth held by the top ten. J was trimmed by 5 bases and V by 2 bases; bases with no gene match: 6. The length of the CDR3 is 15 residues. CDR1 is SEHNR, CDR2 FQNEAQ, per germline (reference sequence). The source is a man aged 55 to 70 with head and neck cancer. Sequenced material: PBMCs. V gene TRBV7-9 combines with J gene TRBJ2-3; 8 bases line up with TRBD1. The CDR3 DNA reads TGTGCCAGCAGCTTAACGCCAGGGGGCATAGATACGCAGTATTTT. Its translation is CASSLTPGGIDTQYF.